This TCR beta chain emerged from a study of a mutant IDH1 vaccine in newly diagnosed glioma. Looking at the study overall: The initiation of vaccination occurred 4-6 weeks after radiotherapy alone, or with temozolomide cycles. Treated patients had a mean age of around 39 years and a sex split that was roughly 60% male and 37.5% female. Antecedent treatment encompassed radiotherapy, temozolomide, or their combination; the majority received both.

Trimming removed 5 bases from V and 1 base from J, with 18 bases in between. CDR1 is SNHLY and CDR2 is FYNNEI in the germline V gene. There are 17 residues in the CDR3. Time point: week 11, during vaccination. Each vaccine dose was 300 ug of mutant IDH1 20-mer peptide, with topical imiquimod. The protocol was immunoSEQ multiplex PCR, while the TCRdb copy is restricted to in-frame clones and leaves out a portion. The sample records roughly 70,000 clones, 70% to 85% being singletons. As regards this clone: What it binds is not known.

Study findings and constraints: Top peripheral T cell clonotype shifts appeared unrelated to pseudoprogression.

Sequencing used PBMCs, obtained from a glioma patient whose treatment included an IDH1 peptide vaccine. The source of this sequence is a woman in her fifties or sixties with glioma. The chain is built from TRBV2 and TRBJ1-5; TRBD1 might be the D (5 bases). Written as DNA, the CDR3 is TGTGCCAGCAGTCCGGGGGTCGGGGTGATGAGCAATCAGCCCCAGCATTTT. The encoded protein is CASSPGVGVMSNQPQHF.